These T cell receptor beta chains were read from a single sample in a study of blood T cell repertoires in COVID-19. TCRdb keeps only in-frame clones here, not all; method: immunoSEQ multiplex PCR. The sample has about 410,000 clones; about 91% are singletons. The sequenced sample consisted of peripheral blood. Receptor source: a middle-aged woman with COVID-19, enrolled during active disease. Both conserved end residues are part of each CDR3. Fields, in order: CDR3 length, V gene, J gene, clone size, D gene, CDR3 DNA, CDR3 protein. The D gene is left open where the match is weak. Only some rows state a clone size, as once, few, many or a class for expanded clones.

cdr3_length: 15; v_call: TRBV3-1/TRBV3-2; j_call: TRBJ2-5; clone_size: NA; d_call: NA; cdr3_nt: TGTGCCAGCAGCCTCCGGGCCCTAGCGAGGGAGACCCAGTACTTC; cdr3_aa: CASSLRALARETQYF
cdr3_length: 17; v_call: TRBV11-2; j_call: TRBJ1-1; clone_size: NA; d_call: TRBD1; cdr3_nt: TGTGCCAGCAGCTTAGGCGGGACAGGGGGCTGGAGCACTGAAGCTTTCTTT; cdr3_aa: CASSLGGTGGWSTEAFF
cdr3_length: 18; v_call: TRBV5-4; j_call: TRBJ2-2; clone_size: NA; d_call: TRBD2; cdr3_nt: TGTGCCAGCAGCTCCCGTAGCGAGGGAGGGCCGAGCACCGGGGAGCTGTTTTTT; cdr3_aa: CASSSRSEGGPSTGELFF
cdr3_length: 15; v_call: TRBV24-1; j_call: TRBJ1-2; clone_size: once; d_call: TRBD1; cdr3_nt: TGTGCCACCAGTGATCCGGGACAGGGTTTAGGTGGCTACACCTTC; cdr3_aa: CATSDPGQGLGGYTF
cdr3_length: 14; v_call: TRBV5-1; j_call: TRBJ2-2; clone_size: NA; d_call: TRBD1; cdr3_nt: TGCGCCAGCAGCGGGACAGTGAACACCGGGGAGCTGTTTTTT; cdr3_aa: CASSGTVNTGELFF
cdr3_length: 12; v_call: TRBV6-2/TRBV6-3; j_call: TRBJ2-7; clone_size: NA; d_call: NA; cdr3_nt: TGTGCCAGCAGTTCAGGGTTTAACGAGCAGTACTTC; cdr3_aa: CASSSGFNEQYF
cdr3_length: 14; v_call: TRBV9; j_call: TRBJ2-1; clone_size: NA; d_call: NA; cdr3_nt: TGTGCCAGCAGCGCGACCCTCGGGGGGCCCAAGCAGTTCTTC; cdr3_aa: CASSATLGGPKQFF
cdr3_length: 21; v_call: TRBV21-1; j_call: TRBJ1-3; clone_size: NA; d_call: NA; cdr3_nt: TGTGCCAGCAGCAATCCCTTTCAACGTCGGCCCCGGGAGTTATCTGGAAACACCATATATTTT; cdr3_aa: CASSNPFQRRPRELSGNTIYF
cdr3_length: 17; v_call: TRBV24-1; j_call: TRBJ2-1; clone_size: NA; d_call: NA; cdr3_nt: TGTGCCACCAGTGACCGGGCTAGCGTCAGCTCCTACAATGAGCAGTTCTTC; cdr3_aa: CATSDRASVSSYNEQFF
cdr3_length: 15; v_call: TRBV7-2; j_call: TRBJ1-4; clone_size: NA; d_call: TRBD1; cdr3_nt: TGTGCCAGCAGCACCCGGACAGGAAGTAATGAAAAACTGTTTTTT; cdr3_aa: CASSTRTGSNEKLFF
cdr3_length: 18; v_call: TRBV18; j_call: TRBJ2-1; clone_size: NA; d_call: NA; cdr3_nt: TGTGCCAGCTCACCAAGAACGGATGTGCCTAGCTCCTACAATGAGCAGTTCTTC; cdr3_aa: CASSPRTDVPSSYNEQFF
cdr3_length: 16; v_call: TRBV6-6; j_call: TRBJ1-1; clone_size: once; d_call: NA; cdr3_nt: TGTGCCAGCAGCCTTTACGGTGGATCGGGTACTCAGGAAGCTTTCTTT; cdr3_aa: CASSLYGGSGTQEAFF
cdr3_length: 16; v_call: TRBV5-1; j_call: TRBJ2-7; clone_size: NA; d_call: TRBD1; cdr3_nt: TGCGCCAGCAGCGGGACAGGGGTATCGACCTCCTACGAGCAGTACTTC; cdr3_aa: CASSGTGVSTSYEQYF
cdr3_length: 15; v_call: TRBV3-1/TRBV3-2; j_call: TRBJ2-7; clone_size: few; d_call: TRBD2; cdr3_nt: TGTGCCAGCAGCCAAGAGGGGCGGGAGATCTACGAGCAGTACTTC; cdr3_aa: CASSQEGREIYEQYF
cdr3_length: 17; v_call: TRBV28; j_call: TRBJ1-2; clone_size: NA; d_call: TRBD1; cdr3_nt: TGTGCCAGCAGTTTATCTTGGGACAGGGGGCCCAACTATGGCTACACCTTC; cdr3_aa: CASSLSWDRGPNYGYTF
cdr3_length: 13; v_call: TRBV6-4; j_call: TRBJ2-2; clone_size: many; d_call: NA; cdr3_nt: TGTGCCAGCAGTTCAACTAGCACAGGGGAGCTGTTTTTT; cdr3_aa: CASSSTSTGELFF